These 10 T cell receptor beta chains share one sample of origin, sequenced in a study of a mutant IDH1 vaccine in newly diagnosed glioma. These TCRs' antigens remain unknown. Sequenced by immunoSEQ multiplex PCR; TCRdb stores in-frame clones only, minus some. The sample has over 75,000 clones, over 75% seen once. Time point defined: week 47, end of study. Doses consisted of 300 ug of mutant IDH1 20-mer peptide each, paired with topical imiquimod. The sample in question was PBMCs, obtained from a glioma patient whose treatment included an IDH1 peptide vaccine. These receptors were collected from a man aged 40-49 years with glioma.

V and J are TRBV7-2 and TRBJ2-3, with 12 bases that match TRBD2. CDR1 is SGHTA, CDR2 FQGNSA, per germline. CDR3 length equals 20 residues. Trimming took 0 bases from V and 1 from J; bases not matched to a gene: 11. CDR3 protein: CASSLALAGGPFDGTDTQYF. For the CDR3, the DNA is TGTGCCAGCAGCTTAGCCCTAGCGGGAGGGCCTTTCGACGGCACAGATACGCAGTATTTT. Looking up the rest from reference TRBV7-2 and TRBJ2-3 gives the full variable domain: GAGVSQSPSNKVTEKGKDVELRCDPISGHTALYWYRQSLGQGLEFLIYFQGNSAPDKSGLPSDRFSAERTGGSVSTLTIQRTQQEDSAVYLCASSLALAGGPFDGTDTQYFGPGTRLTVL.

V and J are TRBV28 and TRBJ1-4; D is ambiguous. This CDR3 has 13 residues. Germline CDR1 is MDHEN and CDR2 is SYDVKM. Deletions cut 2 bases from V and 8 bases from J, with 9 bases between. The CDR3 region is CASSLMGTEKLFF. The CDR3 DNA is TGTGCCAGCAGTTTAATGGGTACCGAAAAACTGTTTTTT. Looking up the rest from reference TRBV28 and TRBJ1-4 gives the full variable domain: DVKVTQSSRYLVKRTGEKVFLECVQDMDHENMFWYRQDPGLGLRLIYFSYDVKMKEKGDIPEGYSVSREKKERFSLILESASTNQTSMYLCASSLMGTEKLFFGSGTQLSVL.

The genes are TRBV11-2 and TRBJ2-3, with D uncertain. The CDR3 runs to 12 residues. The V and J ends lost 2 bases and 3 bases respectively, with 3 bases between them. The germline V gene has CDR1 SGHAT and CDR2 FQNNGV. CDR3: CASSLSTDTQYF. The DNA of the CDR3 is TGTGCCAGCAGCTTAAGTACAGATACGCAGTATTTT.

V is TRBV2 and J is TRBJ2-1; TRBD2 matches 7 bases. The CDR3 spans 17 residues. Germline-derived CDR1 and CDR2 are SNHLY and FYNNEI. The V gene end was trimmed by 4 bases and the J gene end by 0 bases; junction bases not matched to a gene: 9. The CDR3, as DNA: TGTGCCAGCAGTGGGATTACCAGGGAGGGCTCCTACAATGAGCAGTTCTTC. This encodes CASSGITREGSYNEQFF.

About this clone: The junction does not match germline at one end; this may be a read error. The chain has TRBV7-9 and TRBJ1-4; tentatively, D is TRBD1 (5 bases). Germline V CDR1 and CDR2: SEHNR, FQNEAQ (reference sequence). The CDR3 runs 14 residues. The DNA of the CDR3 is TGTGCCAGCAGTTTAGCAGGGTATAATGAAAAACTGTTTTTT. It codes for CASSLAGYNEKLFF.

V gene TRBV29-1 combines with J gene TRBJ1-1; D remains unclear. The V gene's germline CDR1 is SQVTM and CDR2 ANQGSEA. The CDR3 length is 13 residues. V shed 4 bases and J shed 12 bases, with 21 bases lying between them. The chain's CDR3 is CSVVVGSSWRTFF. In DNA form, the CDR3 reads TGCAGCGTTGTGGTGGGGTCCTCCTGGCGGACTTTCTTT.

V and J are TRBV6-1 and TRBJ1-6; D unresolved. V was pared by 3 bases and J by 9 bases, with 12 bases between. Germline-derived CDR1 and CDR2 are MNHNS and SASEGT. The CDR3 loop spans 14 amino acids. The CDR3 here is CASSDKVGGSPLHF. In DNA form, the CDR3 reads TGTGCCAGCAGTGATAAGGTTGGTGGTTCACCCCTCCACTTT.

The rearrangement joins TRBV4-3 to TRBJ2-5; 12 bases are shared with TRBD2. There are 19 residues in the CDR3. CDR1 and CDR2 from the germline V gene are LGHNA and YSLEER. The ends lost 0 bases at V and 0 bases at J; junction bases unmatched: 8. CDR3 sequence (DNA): TGCGCCAGCAGCCAAGATTGGGCGACTAGCGGGGGTTACCAAGAGACCCAGTACTTC. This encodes CASSQDWATSGGYQETQYF.

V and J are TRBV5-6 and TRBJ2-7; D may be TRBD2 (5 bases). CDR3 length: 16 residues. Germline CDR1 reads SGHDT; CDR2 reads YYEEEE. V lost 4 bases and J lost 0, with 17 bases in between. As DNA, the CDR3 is TGTGCCAGCAGCCCCCCCAACGGAGGCCACTCCTACGAGCAGTACTTC. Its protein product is CASSPPNGGHSYEQYF.

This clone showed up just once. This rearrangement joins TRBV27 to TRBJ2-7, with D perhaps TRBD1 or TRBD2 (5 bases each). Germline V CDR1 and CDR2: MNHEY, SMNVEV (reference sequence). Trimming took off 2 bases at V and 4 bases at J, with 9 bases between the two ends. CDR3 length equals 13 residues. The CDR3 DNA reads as TGTGCCAGCAGTTTAGCAGGGAGTTACGAGCAGTACTTC. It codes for CASSLAGSYEQYF.